This record looks at one T cell receptor beta chain sequence and its context. With 5 bases clipped from V and 5 bases from J, the junction kept 12 bases outside the gene matches. Germline values: CDR1 LNHDA, CDR2 SQIVND (reference sequence). This CDR3 contains 17 residues. This sample was taken from a study of glioma-infiltrating T cells. Amplification of TCR alpha and beta CDR3 regions from RNA used iRepertoire nested multiplex PCR. TCRdb reanalysed the multiplex PCR reads using MiXCR and keeps one entry per CDR3 protein. The profile shows 110,000 or so distinct CDR3 sequences, less than 30% of them singletons.

Material: glioma tissue, nonneoplastic brain tissue, or PBMCs (not recorded which). The receptor was isolated from a human donor with low-grade glioma or glioblastoma, undergoing nonglioma brain surgery, or in good health (not recorded which). The chain is built from TRBV19 and TRBJ2-2; 9 bases map to TRBD1. CDR3 DNA: TGTGCCAGTAGTCCAGAACCGGGACAGGGTTATACCGGGGAGCTGTTTTTT. Translating it yields CASSPEPGQGYTGELFF. Full variable domain (missing parts from reference TRBV19 and TRBJ2-2): DGGITQSPKYLFRKEGQNVTLSCEQNLNHDAMYWYRQDPGQGLRLIYYSQIVNDFQKGDIAEGYSVSREKKESFPLTVTSAQKNPTAFYLCASSPEPGQGYTGELFFGEGSRLTVL.